The 30 T cell receptor beta chains presented below share a single source sample, sequenced in a study of cytomegalovirus exposure and HLA in healthy donors. PCR used 60 Vbeta primers and 13 Jbeta primers. Clones were read by immunoSEQ multiplex PCR, and TCRdb kept only the in-frame ones, dropping some. The sample consists of around 95,000 clones, less than 85% of them appearing once. Source material: PBMCs. These receptors originate from a male donor in good health and CMV-seronegative.

The chain links TRBV13 to TRBJ1-4; no clear D gene. This CDR3 comprises 13 residues. Per germline, CDR1 PRHDT and CDR2 FYEKMQ (reference sequence). V was trimmed by 6 bases and J by 4 bases, leaving 9 bases between them. DNA for the CDR3: TGTGCCAGCAGTCGCCCGGGTAATGAAAAACTGTTTTTT. Its protein product is CASSRPGNEKLFF.

This chain joins TRBV28 and TRBJ1-1; a weak D match, TRBD1 (5 bases). Germline lookup yields CDR1 MDHEN and CDR2 SYDVKM. V was clipped by 3 bases and J by 1 base, with 24 bases between them. This CDR3 is built from 19 residues. CDR3 in DNA: TGTGCCAGCAGTTTGTCGTGGGGCCAGGGATTTGAAAAGAACACTGAAGCTTTCTTT. Translating gives CASSLSWGQGFEKNTEAFF.

V and J are TRBV5-1 and TRBJ2-2; TRBD2 matches 12 bases. Germline V gene data show CDR1 as SGHRS and CDR2 as YFSETQ. CDR3 length: 16 amino acids. V was clipped by 3 bases and J by 1 base; unmatched bases: 1. The CDR3 sequence: CASSWGLAGNTGELFF. The CDR3 DNA sequence: TGCGCCAGCAGCTGGGGACTAGCGGGGAACACCGGGGAGCTGTTTTTT.

The chain combines TRBV10-3 with TRBJ2-2, with D maybe TRBD1 (5 bases). Germline lookup yields CDR1 ENHRY and CDR2 SYGVKD. V was shortened by 6 bases and J by 1 base, with 9 bases between the two germline ends. The CDR3 consists of 14 residues. Here the CDR3 DNA reads TGTGCCATCAGGACAGAGCTGAACACCGGGGAGCTGTTTTTT. As protein: CAIRTELNTGELFF.

This sequence joins TRBV6-5 and TRBJ1-2, with unresolved D. The V end was cut by 6 bases, the J end by 0 bases, with 14 bases between. The V gene's germline CDR1 is MNHEY and CDR2 SVGAGI. The CDR3 spans 15 residues. The CDR3 DNA sequence: TGTGCCAGCAGACCCACGGGGTTAGCTAACTATGGCTACACCTTC. Its translation is CASRPTGLANYGYTF.

The gene calls are TRBV7-2 and TRBJ2-1; 13 nucleotides line up with TRBD2. CDR1 SGHTA and CDR2 FQGNSA come from the germline V gene. V trimming: 1 base; J trimming: 10 bases; junction bases outside the gene matches: 7. This CDR3 has 16 amino acids. The CDR3 region has the DNA TGTGCCAGCAGCTTAGAGGGGACTAGCGGGGTACAGGAGCAGTTCTTC. Its translation: CASSLEGTSGVQEQFF.

This clone is termed medium-sized. This chain joins TRBV4-2 and TRBJ1-1, with D unresolved. The CDR3 extends over 18 amino acids. V dropped 0 bases and J dropped 4 bases, with 21 bases sitting between them. Germline-derived CDR1 and CDR2 are LGHNA and YNFKEQ. This CDR3 reads CASSQEDITSGSGTEAFF. In nucleotides, the CDR3 is TGTGCCAGCAGCCAAGAAGATATAACTAGCGGGAGCGGCACTGAAGCTTTCTTT.

The chain is built from TRBV7-2 and TRBJ2-7; 11 bases are a match to TRBD2. The V gene's germline CDR1 is SGHTA and CDR2 FQGNSA. The J segment lost 4 bases and the V segment lost 1 base, leaving 6 bases of the junction unmatched. The CDR3 has 16 amino acids. CDR3 sequence: CASSLVATSGSYEQYF. The CDR3 nucleotides read TGTGCCAGCAGCTTAGTTGCTACTAGCGGGAGTTACGAGCAGTACTTC.

The V gene is TRBV7-3, the J gene TRBJ2-3; 7 bases map to TRBD2. V lost 5 bases and J lost 1; bases outside the gene matches: 6. The CDR3 has 15 residues. Germline V gene sequence: CDR1 SGHTA, CDR2 FQGTGA. DNA of the CDR3: TGTGCCAGCAGCCGCACGGGACTACGCACAGATACGCAGTATTTT. It yields the protein CASSRTGLRTDTQYF.

This rearrangement joins TRBV7-9 to TRBJ2-5, with 10 nucleotides matching TRBD1. V lost 5 bases, J lost 5 bases, and 11 bases stayed unmatched. The CDR3 spans 16 residues. CDR1 and CDR2 from the germline V gene are SEHNR and FQNEAQ (reference sequence). The CDR3 spells CASSLPRDRGTETQYF. The DNA for the CDR3 is TGTGCCAGCAGCCTTCCCCGGGACAGGGGAACGGAGACCCAGTACTTC. The whole variable domain, remainder taken from reference TRBV7-9 and TRBJ2-5, is DTGVSQNPRHKITKRGQNVTFRCDPISEHNRLYWYRQTLGQGPEFLTYFQNEAQLEKSRLLSDRFSAERPKGSFSTLEIQRTEQGDSAMYLCASSLPRDRGTETQYFGPGTRLLVL.

J is TRBJ2-1 and V is TRBV7-9; 15 bases are a match to TRBD2. Germline values: CDR1 SEHNR, CDR2 FQNEAQ (reference sequence). This CDR3 spans 16 amino acids. Trimming cost V 4 bases and J 7 bases; bases outside gene matches: 5. CDR3 in DNA: TGTGCCAGCAGCTACCCGGGACTAGCGGGGGGAAATGAGCAGTTCTTC. This codes for CASSYPGLAGGNEQFF.

V is TRBV27 and J is TRBJ2-2; 7 bases agree with TRBD1. J lost 3 bases, V lost 6 bases, and 7 bases had no gene match. Per the germline V gene, CDR1 is MNHEY and CDR2 is SMNVEV (reference sequence). CDR3 length equals 15 residues. The CDR3: CASRLNRGYTGELFF. The CDR3 DNA follows: TGTGCCAGCAGGTTAAACAGGGGATACACCGGGGAGCTGTTTTTT.

The genes are TRBV7-8 and TRBJ1-3; 10 bases agree with TRBD1. With 5 bases clipped from V and 5 bases from J, the junction kept 27 bases outside the gene matches. CDR3 length equals 22 residues. Germline CDR1 and CDR2: SGHVS and FQNEAQ. The CDR3 DNA sequence: TGTGCCAGCAGCCGTAATAAACTTAGCCTCGGGGACAGGGGCGACTTAAGAAACACCATATATTTT. Translating gives CASSRNKLSLGDRGDLRNTIYF.

The CDR3, as DNA: TGTGCCAGCAGTGACTCCGGGCTAGCGGGAGCCTACAATGAGCAGTTCTTC. As protein: CASSDSGLAGAYNEQFF. The J gene is TRBJ2-1, the V gene TRBV6-4; 10 nucleotides match TRBD2. Germline CDR1 and CDR2: MRHNA and SNTAGT. V was pared by 0 bases and J by 2 bases, with 4 bases of the junction left unmatched. The CDR3 covers 17 residues.

This clone was found a few times. The chain uses TRBV7-8 and TRBJ1-1; 8 bases are shared with TRBD1. Germline V CDR1 and CDR2: SGHVS, FQNEAQ. This CDR3 comprises 15 residues. The V gene end was trimmed by 4 bases and the J gene end by 7 bases; junction bases not matched to a gene: 11. This CDR3 reads CASSSFGQGSGEAFF. The CDR3 DNA follows: TGTGCCAGCAGCTCGTTCGGACAGGGTAGCGGTGAAGCTTTCTTT.

This chain uses TRBV5-1 with TRBJ2-7; weak D call: TRBD2 (6 bases). V dropped 3 bases and J dropped 2 bases, with 18 bases sitting between them. In germline, CDR1 is SGHRS, CDR2 YFSETQ. This CDR3 contains 16 residues. This CDR3 reads CASSSAGLAPTYEQYF. Written as DNA, the CDR3 is TGCGCCAGCAGCTCGGCCGGCCTAGCGCCCACCTACGAGCAGTACTTC.

The V gene is TRBV9, the J gene TRBJ2-7; 7 nucleotides agree with TRBD2. V lost 0 bases to trimming and J lost 4 bases; unmatched junction nucleotides: 13. This CDR3 region has 17 residues. CDR1 is SGDLS, CDR2 YYNGEE, per germline. The chain's CDR3 is CASSVAAAAGSRYEQYF. The CDR3 region has the DNA TGTGCCAGCAGCGTAGCCGCGGCAGCGGGAAGTCGGTACGAGCAGTACTTC.

The V gene is TRBV7-2, the J gene TRBJ2-1, with a weak D call TRBD2 (5 bases). The ends were cut back, 5 bases at V and 9 bases at J, with 11 bases in the middle. This CDR3 comprises 12 residues. CDR1 is SGHTA, CDR2 FQGNSA, per germline. CDR3 in amino acids: CASSRGAVEQFF. DNA for the CDR3: TGTGCCAGCAGCCGGGGAGCGGTTGAGCAGTTCTTC.

This clone was seen a few times. This chain joins TRBV30 and TRBJ1-2; the D gene is possibly TRBD1 (6 bases). This CDR3 is 14 amino acids long. The germline V and J ends were trimmed by 4 bases and 2 bases, with 14 bases remaining between them. Germline values: CDR1 GTSNPN, CDR2 SVGIG (reference sequence). For the CDR3, the DNA is TGTGCCTGGAAAGACCGCGACAGGAACTATGGCTACACCTTC. Translated, it gives CAWKDRDRNYGYTF.

This rearrangement joins TRBV11-2 to TRBJ2-7; D might be TRBD2 (6 bases). The CDR3 extends over 15 amino acids. The germline V gene encodes CDR1 SGHAT and CDR2 FQNNGV. V gave up 0 bases and J gave up 7 bases, with 16 bases separating them. CDR3: CASSLEWGLQEEQYF. In DNA, the CDR3 is TGTGCCAGCAGCTTAGAGTGGGGACTCCAGGAAGAGCAGTACTTC.

The chain recombines TRBV6-5 with TRBJ2-3, with D possibly being TRBD1 (7 bases). The V gene's germline CDR1 is MNHEY and CDR2 SVGAGI. This CDR3 is 15 amino acids long. The V end lost 2 bases, the J end lost 4 bases, and 13 bases lay between the germline ends. The chain's CDR3 is CASSYVTGTPDTQYF. The CDR3 DNA reads TGTGCCAGCAGTTACGTGACAGGGACTCCAGATACGCAGTATTTT.

The chain employs TRBV13 and TRBJ2-5; 13 bases map to TRBD2. This CDR3 is built from 15 residues. The germline V gene encodes CDR1 PRHDT and CDR2 FYEKMQ (reference sequence). With 3 bases clipped from V and 5 bases from J, the junction kept 3 bases outside the gene matches. In DNA form, the CDR3 reads TGTGCCAGCAGCTTTAAGACTAGCGGGAGGGAGACCCAGTACTTC. Its translation: CASSFKTSGRETQYF.

This chain uses TRBV27 with TRBJ1-2, with 9 bases matching TRBD1. CDR3 length: 16 residues. Germline V CDR1 and CDR2: MNHEY, SMNVEV (reference sequence). With V trimmed by 3 bases and J by 4 bases, 9 bases remained unmatched. In nucleotides, the CDR3 is TGTGCCAGCAGTTTGGGAACAGGGGGCGCAGGCTATGGCTACACCTTC. Protein product: CASSLGTGGAGYGYTF.

The V and J genes are TRBV5-4 and TRBJ1-5, with 7 bases lining up with TRBD1. The V segment lost 0 bases and the J segment 7 bases; nucleotides outside the gene matches: 7. Germline CDR1 and CDR2: SGHNT and YYREEE (reference sequence). The CDR3 sequence is 15 residues long. The CDR3 protein is CASSLEGGVGQPQHF. DNA for the CDR3: TGTGCCAGCAGCTTGGAAGGGGGCGTAGGCCAGCCCCAGCATTTT.

The rearrangement uses TRBV5-4 and TRBJ2-7; TRBD2 might be the D (5 bases). V was pared by 4 bases and J by 2 bases, with 19 bases between. Germline CDR1 is SGHNT and CDR2 is YYREEE (reference sequence). The CDR3 is 16 amino acids. The DNA of the CDR3 is TGTGCCAGCAGCCCAGGACTGGCACGGCGTCCCTACGAGCAGTACTTC. Translating it yields CASSPGLARRPYEQYF.

V usage is TRBV7-9 and J usage is TRBJ2-7; possible D gene TRBD1, 6 bases. Germline values: CDR1 SEHNR, CDR2 FQNEAQ (reference sequence). This CDR3 has 13 amino acids. The chain's CDR3 is CAGSGRGSYEQYF. Here the CDR3 DNA reads TGTGCTGGCTCGGGCAGGGGCTCCTACGAGCAGTACTTC.

The chain links TRBV6-5 to TRBJ1-1; TRBD1 is a possible D gene (5 bases). V was clipped by 0 bases and J by 1 base, with 9 bases between them. The CDR3 is 15 amino acids. In germline, CDR1 is MNHEY, CDR2 SVGAGI. CDR3 loop: CASSYSTAGNTEAFF. The DNA of the CDR3 is TGTGCCAGCAGTTACTCGACAGCTGGGAACACTGAAGCTTTCTTT.

V usage is TRBV10-3 and J usage is TRBJ2-7, with 10 bases fitting TRBD2. Germline trimming cut 4 bases from V and 0 bases from J; bases unmatched to any gene: 6. The CDR3 loop spans 16 amino acids. Germline loops: CDR1 ENHRY, CDR2 SYGVKD. In nucleotides, the CDR3 is TGTGCCATCAGTGGTCTAGCGGGGGCATACTCCTACGAGCAGTACTTC. Encoded protein: CAISGLAGAYSYEQYF.

The V gene is TRBV7-6, the J gene TRBJ2-7; tentatively, D is TRBD2 (5 bases). This CDR3 is 16 amino acids long. Germline CDR1 is SGHVS and CDR2 is FNYEAQ. Trimming took off 2 bases at V and 0 bases at J, with 14 bases between the two ends. In DNA, the CDR3 is TGTGCCAGCAGCTTATTTGCGGGCCAGAGCTCCTACGAGCAGTACTTC. Encoded protein: CASSLFAGQSSYEQYF.

The rearrangement joins TRBV30 to TRBJ1-3; 7 bases agree with TRBD1. CDR1 is GTSNPN and CDR2 is SVGIG in the germline V gene (reference sequence). The CDR3 extends over 17 amino acids. J lost 0 bases, V lost 3 bases, and 11 bases had no gene match. DNA of the CDR3: TGTGCCTGGAGCCACAGCCGGGACAGATTCTCTGGAAACACCATATATTTT. It codes for CAWSHSRDRFSGNTIYF.